These 17 T cell receptor beta chains were all obtained from the same sample, sequenced in a study of T cell responses to AZD1222 COVID-19 vaccine (dated by TCRdb to the early 2020s). The method behind the library was the immunoSEQ multiplex PCR assay. TCRdb holds this immuneACCESS table with in-frame rearrangements only. Some clones are missing; in checked studies, unresolved V genes explain under half, and the rest has no known cause. The sample table contains about 140,000 clones; only one count was recorded for approximately 92% of them. Clones ranked in the top ten supply over 1.5% of the sample. The time point label, as the study defines it: baseline before first vaccination. This specimen was peripheral blood, taken on day 0 of AZD1222 vaccination. All receptors derive from an adult in good health.

The genes are TRBV9 and TRBJ2-1; TRBD1 matches 9 bases. V lost 0 bases to trimming and J lost 4 bases; unmatched junction nucleotides: 2. Germline loops: CDR1 SGDLS, CDR2 YYNGEE. The CDR3 is made up of 15 amino acids. CDR3 residues: CASSVDRGQYNEQFF. In DNA, the CDR3 is TGTGCCAGCAGCGTAGACAGGGGGCAGTACAATGAGCAGTTCTTC.

The gene calls are TRBV9 and TRBJ2-7; no clear D gene. V gave up 0 bases and J gave up 5 bases, with 12 bases separating them. The CDR3 length is 14 residues. Per germline, CDR1 SGDLS and CDR2 YYNGEE. The CDR3 is CASSVDQFPHEQYF. The CDR3 DNA follows: TGTGCCAGCAGCGTAGATCAGTTCCCTCACGAGCAGTACTTC.

The rearrangement joins TRBV21-1 to TRBJ1-5; TRBD1, the D gene given by the table, was not confirmed from the DNA. TRBV21-1 is a pseudogene segment. The CDR3 is 20 residues long. The CDR3 loop reads CASSKGGDRVEGKSNQPQHF. CDR3 DNA sequence: TGTGCCAGCAGCAAAGGGGGTGACAGGGTGGAAGGAAAAAGCAATCAGCCCCAGCATTTT.

The J gene is TRBJ2-1, the V gene TRBV7-9, with 7 bases that match TRBD2. The CDR3 is made up of 15 amino acids. Per germline, CDR1 SEHNR and CDR2 FQNEAQ (reference sequence). Unmatched junction bases numbered 7, after V lost 0 bases and J lost 8 bases. CDR3 sequence reads: CASSLAGGRVDEQFF. The CDR3 coding sequence is TGTGCCAGCAGCTTAGCGGGAGGGAGAGTCGATGAGCAGTTCTTC. Full variable domain (outside the CDR3, taken from reference TRBV7-9 and TRBJ2-1): DTGVSQNPRHKITKRGQNVTFRCDPISEHNRLYWYRQTLGQGPEFLTYFQNEAQLEKSRLLSDRFSAERPKGSFSTLEIQRTEQGDSAMYLCASSLAGGRVDEQFFGPGTRLTVL.

The chain uses TRBV6-5 and TRBJ1-1; 7 bases are shared with TRBD1. Germline V CDR1 and CDR2: MNHEY, SVGAGI. The CDR3 has 12 amino acids. V gave up 6 bases and J gave up 8 bases; unmatched junction bases: 6. The CDR3 DNA sequence: TGTGCCAGCAGCCAAGACAGGGTCGAAGCTTTCTTT. As protein: CASSQDRVEAFF.

The chain recombines TRBV28 with TRBJ2-6, with 8 bases aligning to TRBD2. The CDR3 contains 15 residues. V shed 11 bases and J 1 base; nucleotides not matched to a gene: 7. CDR1 is MDHEN, CDR2 SYDVKM, per germline. CDR3 sequence (DNA): TGTGCCGGCCGGGAGCGGGGGTCTGGGGCCAACGTCCTGACTTTC. Translating it yields CAGRERGSGANVLTF.

The V gene is TRBV28, the J gene TRBJ1-4; D is possibly TRBD1 (6 bases). The CDR3 totals 14 residues. Per the germline V gene, CDR1 is MDHEN and CDR2 is SYDVKM. The V gene lost 6 bases and the J gene lost 4 bases, with 12 bases spanning the gap. The CDR3 spells CASRPYRVNEKLFF. CDR3 coding DNA: TGTGCCAGCAGGCCTTACAGGGTTAATGAAAAACTGTTTTTT. The variable domain in full, completed from reference TRBV28 and TRBJ1-4, reads DVKVTQSSRYLVKRTGEKVFLECVQDMDHENMFWYRQDPGLGLRLIYFSYDVKMKEKGDIPEGYSVSREKKERFSLILESASTNQTSMYLCASRPYRVNEKLFFGSGTQLSVL.

V gene TRBV2 combines with J gene TRBJ1-1; D ambiguous. This CDR3 is built from 14 residues. V shed 6 bases and J shed 1 base, with 12 bases lying between them. CDR1 is SNHLY and CDR2 is FYNNEI in the germline V gene. The CDR3 DNA reads TGTGCCAGCAGCCCGACATACGAGAACACTGAAGCTTTCTTT. It codes for CASSPTYENTEAFF.

CDR3 sequence: CASSLYRRWVFF. The CDR3 region has the DNA TGTGCCAGCAGCTTATACAGGAGGTGGGTGTTCTTC. The chain recombines TRBV11-2 with TRBJ2-1; D may match TRBD1 or TRBD2 (5 bases each). Germline values: CDR1 SGHAT, CDR2 FQNNGV. This CDR3 is built from 12 residues. V was pared by 2 bases and J by 15 bases, with 14 bases between.

The chain links TRBV5-1 to TRBJ1-2; D is undetermined. The CDR3 length is 13 residues. Germline CDR1 is SGHRS and CDR2 is YFSETQ. V lost 4 bases, J lost 8 bases, and 15 bases lay in between. The CDR3 nucleotides read TGCGCCAGCAGCCCTCGGACCGATGAGGGCTACACCTTC. Translated: CASSPRTDEGYTF.

The chain links TRBV19 to TRBJ1-2; a weak D match, TRBD1 (5 bases). V lost 5 bases, J lost 3 bases, and 22 bases lay in between. The V gene's germline CDR1 is LNHDA and CDR2 SQIVND (reference sequence). There are 17 residues in the CDR3. The DNA for the CDR3 is TGTGCCAGTAGTCCGACCCTAGGGACTGTAATGGACTATGGCTACACCTTC. This translates into CASSPTLGTVMDYGYTF.

CDR3 sequence reads: CASSESWVDTEAFF. CDR3 nucleotides: TGTGCCAGCAGTGAAAGCTGGGTAGACACTGAAGCTTTCTTT. This sequence joins TRBV6-1 and TRBJ1-1; unclear D gene. V lost 2 bases and J lost 3, with 10 bases in between. Germline CDR1 MNHNS, CDR2 SASEGT. The length of the CDR3 is 14 residues.

The V call is TRBV5-4, the J call TRBJ1-1; perhaps TRBD1 as D (5 bases). The CDR3 length is 16 residues. CDR1 and CDR2 from the germline V gene are SGHNT and YYREEE (reference sequence). The V gene lost 4 bases and the J gene lost 0 bases, with 16 bases spanning the gap. CDR3 coding DNA: TGTGCCAGCAGCCCCGCCGGAGGGGACTTGAACACTGAAGCTTTCTTT. Its protein product is CASSPAGGDLNTEAFF.

The V gene is TRBV25-1, the J gene TRBJ2-2, with 9 bases fitting TRBD1. The trim removed 1 base at V and 13 bases at J, leaving 4 bases unmatched. Germline V gives CDR1 MGHDK, CDR2 SYGVNS. The CDR3 is 13 amino acids. The CDR3 nucleotides read TGTGCCAGCAGTGAATTTGGGACAGGGAGGCTGTTTTTT. This translates into CASSEFGTGRLFF.

The chain is built from TRBV6-5 and TRBJ1-3, with D maybe TRBD1 (5 bases). This CDR3 spans 15 amino acids. V gave up 2 bases and J gave up 0 bases, with 8 bases separating them. Germline V gene data show CDR1 as MNHEY and CDR2 as SVGAGI. The chain's CDR3 is CASSYVQGSGNTIYF. CDR3 sequence (DNA): TGTGCCAGCAGTTACGTCCAGGGCTCTGGAAACACCATATATTTT.

The chain employs TRBV10-3 and TRBJ2-2; 15 nucleotides align to TRBD2. The length of the CDR3 is 21 residues. J gave up 4 bases and V 4 bases, and 16 bases lay outside the gene matches. Germline assignment: CDR1 ENHRY and CDR2 SYGVKD. The CDR3, as DNA: TGTGCCATCAGTGGGGGACTAGCGGGAGGCCTCCCCACGAGACGCACCGGGGAGCTGTTTTTT. This translates into CAISGGLAGGLPTRRTGELFF.

The chain recombines TRBV9 with TRBJ2-5; D is unclear. CDR3 length: 13 amino acids. The ends were cut back, 1 base at V and 0 bases at J, with 4 bases in the middle. Germline assignment: CDR1 SGDLS and CDR2 YYNGEE. The CDR3 region has the DNA TGTGCCAGCAGCGTATCGGACCAAGAGACCCAGTACTTC. This codes for CASSVSDQETQYF.